This note documents a single T cell receptor (beta chain) sequence. Its antigen is still unknown. TCRbeta library preparation incorporated unique molecular identifiers. Each CDR3 protein is one row after TCRdb ran MiXCR on the PCR reads. The sample shows approximately 630,000 distinct CDR3 sequences, around 13% of them seen only once. These data belong to a study of T-cell reconstitution after alpha-beta-depleted transplantation in children. Notes on the study in general: The main origin of T-cell counts and diversity one year after transplant was newly produced T cells.

The V and J ends lost 5 bases and 3 bases, in that order; junction bases with no gene match: 7. This CDR3 has 14 amino acids. CDR1 MNHNS and CDR2 SASEGT come from the germline V gene. The sample here was PBMCs, taken before TCRalphabeta/CD19-depleted stem cell transplant. V is TRBV6-1 and J is TRBJ2-7, with 7 bases aligning to TRBD1. The sequence was collected from a girl aged 2 to 9 with congenital amegakaryocytic thrombocytopenia, due to receive a stem cell transplant. CDR3 loop: CASSPRQGRYEQYF. In DNA, the CDR3 is TGTGCCAGCAGTCCCCGACAGGGCCGCTACGAGCAGTACTTC.